The T cell receptor beta chain described here comes from a study of CD8 T cells in Susac syndrome. CDR3 length: 14 residues. The germline V gene encodes CDR1 SGDLS and CDR2 YYNGEE. V lost 1 base and J 6 bases, leaving 14 bases between the germline ends. RNA amounts of about 0.5 to 1 ug underwent reverse transcription with random hexamers. Amplification of TCR beta CDR3 was carried out by immunoSEQ multiplex PCR, which covered 54 Vbeta and 13 Jbeta segments. TCRdb redid the calling of the immunoSEQ multiplex PCR reads with MiXCR, one entry per CDR3 protein. The table has 95,000 to 150,000 distinct CDR3 sequences, nearly 96% seen once. CD8+ and CD4+ T cells taken from blood had their TCR beta sequenced. Negative isolation was used for CD8+ and CD4+ T cells, and FACS enrichment was applied to TEMRA cells.

This receptor was obtained from a human donor with Susac syndrome. J is TRBJ2-7 and V is TRBV9; D perhaps matches TRBD2 (6 bases). The sequencing sample was made of CD4+ T cells from PBMCs. This CDR3 is CASSVTEGWGEQYF. The CDR3 DNA sequence: TGTGCCAGCAGCGTAACGGAGGGATGGGGCGAGCAGTACTTC.